This T cell receptor beta chain appears in the sequencing data of a study of T cells after yellow fever vaccination. TCRdb recomputed calls from the 5' RACE reads with MiXCR, one row per CDR3 protein. The sample has about 550,000 distinct CDR3 sequences, 19% seen once. This clonotype has just a few counts. Its antigen is undetermined. The V gene lost 1 base and the J gene lost 3 bases, with 16 bases spanning the gap. This CDR3 has 16 amino acids. CDR1 is SGHVS, CDR2 FQNEAQ, per germline. Study-wide findings and caveats: A minor fraction of clonotypes spanned both CD4 and CD8 compartments.

The receptor was derived from a man aged 25-45 years who received the YFV17D yellow fever vaccine. The sequencing here drew on PBMCs, taken 15 days after the yellow fever booster vaccination. The chain is built from TRBV7-8 and TRBJ2-7; D may be TRBD1 (6 bases). DNA of the CDR3: TGTGCCAGCAGCTTAGGCCCGGTGGGGGCCAGCTACGAGCAGTACTTC. Translated, it gives CASSLGPVGASYEQYF.